In this sample, the clone carrying this T cell receptor beta chain turned up many times. The data stem from a study of read filtering for tumor transcriptome and immune sequencing. Germline V gene sequence: CDR1 SGHRS, CDR2 YFSETQ. CDR3 length: 14 amino acids. V lost 7 bases, J lost 0 bases, and 3 bases stayed unmatched. Molecular barcoded adaptors covering alpha/delta and beta/gamma chains were used on roughly 400 ng RNA. TCRdb re-analysed the reads in MiXCR, keeping a single row per CDR3 protein. The table shows 85,000 or so distinct CDR3 sequences, with more than 9% occurring only once. Sequencing was carried out using a population of CD138-negative cells sorted from bone marrow. The receptor comes from a donor aged 40 or over with multiple myeloma. The gene calls are TRBV5-1 and TRBJ2-7; 11 bases are a match to TRBD2. CDR3 sequence: CASETSGASYEQYF. CDR3 nucleotides: TGCGCCAGCGAGACTAGCGGGGCCTCCTACGAGCAGTACTTC.